These T cell receptor beta chains were read from a single sample in a study of cytomegalovirus exposure and HLA in healthy donors. Assay: immunoSEQ multiplex PCR; the TCRdb copy retains only in-frame clones and omits some. The data show about 94,000 clones, roughly three fifths seen once. The sequencing input was PBMCs. The receptors here all came from a man aged 25-40 years in good health and CMV-seronegative. The CDR3 runs from the conserved cysteine through the conserved F or W. D genes are given only for firm matches. Expanded clones are given a class, and other clones once, few, many or no size at all.

cdr3_aa cdr3_nt j_call v_call clone_size d_call
CASSLAPRRDSGNTIYF TGTGCCAGCAGCTTAGCCCCCCGTCGGGATTCTGGAAACACCATATATTTT TRBJ1-3 TRBV7-8 - -
CATRQASEAFF TGTGCCACCAGACAGGCATCTGAAGCTTTCTTT TRBJ1-1 TRBV15 - -
CARSEWAGSLNEQFF TGTGCCCGCAGTGAATGGGCAGGGTCCCTCAATGAGCAGTTCTTC TRBJ2-1 TRBV2 - -
CASSVGGSGFSSYEQYF TGTGCCAGCAGCGTAGGTGGTAGCGGGTTTAGCTCCTACGAGCAGTACTTC TRBJ2-7 TRBV9 - TRBD2
CASSARKDRATGELFF TGTGCCAGCAGTGCCCGTAAGGACAGGGCGACCGGGGAGCTGTTTTTT TRBJ2-2 TRBV2 - TRBD1
CASSGTGGSSYEQYF TGTGCCAGCAGCGGGACGGGGGGCAGCTCCTACGAGCAGTACTTC TRBJ2-7 TRBV9 few -
CASQDRSTEAFF TGTGCCAGCCAAGACAGAAGCACTGAAGCTTTCTTT TRBJ1-1 TRBV6-1 - -
CAWSATGGGNQPQHF TGTGCCTGGAGTGCCACAGGGGGAGGCAATCAGCCCCAGCATTTT TRBJ1-5 TRBV30 once TRBD1
CASSLAGASYEQYF TGCGCCAGCAGCTTGGCTGGGGCTTCCTACGAGCAGTACTTC TRBJ2-7 TRBV5-1 - -
CSVTRAFSGNTIYF TGCAGCGTTACTAGGGCCTTCTCTGGAAACACCATATATTTT TRBJ1-3 TRBV29-1 - -
CASNPGEGRGYGYTF TGTGCCAGCAACCCTGGGGAGGGACGGGGTTATGGCTACACCTTC TRBJ1-2 TRBV2 - -
CSVAQGAGTDTQYF TGCAGCGTTGCACAGGGGGCTGGCACAGATACGCAGTATTTT TRBJ2-3 TRBV29-1 - TRBD1
CASSLLAGPYEQYF TGTGCCAGCAGCTTACTAGCGGGGCCCTACGAGCAGTACTTC TRBJ2-7 TRBV5-5 - TRBD2
CASSLVVAGYQETQYF TGCGCCAGCAGCTTGGTAGTAGCGGGGTACCAAGAGACCCAGTACTTC TRBJ2-5 TRBV5-1 - TRBD2
CAINSAGGPYNEQFF TGTGCCATCAATTCCGCGGGAGGGCCCTACAATGAGCAGTTCTTC TRBJ2-1 TRBV10-3 - TRBD2
CASSPQGRETQYF TGTGCCAGCAGTCCACAGGGGAGAGAGACCCAGTACTTC TRBJ2-5 TRBV6-5 - TRBD1
CASTRGIDSNQPQHF TGTGCCAGCACCAGGGGGATTGATAGCAATCAGCCCCAGCATTTT TRBJ1-5 TRBV6-5 - TRBD1
CASSLEASRPYNEQFF TGTGCCAGCAGCTTAGAGGCTAGCCGCCCCTACAATGAGCAGTTCTTC TRBJ2-1 TRBV7-8 - -
CASSYDRGQETQYF TGTGCCAGCAGCTACGACAGGGGCCAAGAGACCCAGTACTTC TRBJ2-5 TRBV5-4 - TRBD1
CASSWNSGETYEQYF TGTGCCAGCAGTTGGAATAGCGGGGAGACCTACGAGCAGTACTTC TRBJ2-7 TRBV27 few TRBD2
CASSFEREPLKETQYF TGTGCCAGCAGCTTCGAGCGGGAGCCTTTAAAGGAGACCCAGTACTTC TRBJ2-5 TRBV5-6 - TRBD2
CASSLRTGGGGELFF TGTGCCAGCAGCTTACGGACAGGGGGAGGCGGGGAGCTGTTTTTT TRBJ2-2 TRBV7-2 few TRBD1
CASSGRDFKQYF TGTGCCAGCAGCGGCCGGGACTTTAAGCAGTATTTT TRBJ2-3 TRBV9 few -
CASRRAGSTDTQYF TGTGCCAGCAGGCGGGCGGGCAGCACAGATACGCAGTATTTT TRBJ2-3 TRBV11-1 - -
CASSIQVVGNQPQHF TGTGCCAGTAGTATTCAGGTAGTAGGTAATCAGCCCCAGCATTTT TRBJ1-5 TRBV19 - -
CASSESSAGPGELFF TGCGCCAGCAGTGAGTCGAGTGCGGGTCCCGGGGAGCTGTTTTTT TRBJ2-2 TRBV10-1 - -
CASSGGDRAYEQYF TGTGCCAGCTCTGGAGGGGACAGGGCCTACGAGCAGTACTTC TRBJ2-7 TRBV7-2 few TRBD1
CASSFGTGGGYTF TGTGCCAGCAGTTTCGGGACAGGGGGAGGCTACACCTTC TRBJ1-2 TRBV27 - TRBD1
CASSLGGDPITDTQYF TGTGCCAGCAGCTTAGGCGGGGACCCTATCACAGATACGCAGTATTTT TRBJ2-3 TRBV7-2 - -
CASSYDRGVEKLFF TGTGCCAGCAGTTACGACAGGGGTGTCGAAAAACTGTTTTTT TRBJ1-4 TRBV6-5 - TRBD1
CASSPQGARTDTQYF TGTGCCAGCAGCCCACAGGGGGCTAGGACAGATACGCAGTATTTT TRBJ2-3 TRBV5-4 - TRBD1
CASSLSGEETQYF TGTGCCAGCAGCTTATCCGGTGAAGAGACCCAGTACTTC TRBJ2-5 TRBV7-9 few -
CASSLRGQGGSNEQFF TGTGCCAGCAGCTTACGGGGACAGGGAGGATCCAATGAGCAGTTCTTC TRBJ2-1 TRBV7-6 - TRBD1
CASSQAPSGSYEQYF TGCGCCAGCAGCCAAGCGCCTAGCGGGAGCTACGAGCAGTACTTC TRBJ2-7 TRBV4-1 few TRBD2
CAWSDGGVTVEQYF TGTGCCTGGAGCGACGGAGGGGTCACGGTCGAGCAGTACTTC TRBJ2-7 TRBV30 - -
CASSSSGGAVGANVLTF TGTGCCAGCAGCTCTAGCGGGGGGGCGGTCGGGGCCAACGTCCTGACTTTC TRBJ2-6 TRBV7-2 few TRBD2
CASGGRQGTYEQYF TGTGCCAGCGGGGGGAGACAGGGGACTTACGAGCAGTACTTC TRBJ2-7 TRBV2 - TRBD1
CASSPEGRGGNTIYF TGCGCCAGCAGCCCGGAAGGAAGAGGTGGAAACACCATATATTTT TRBJ1-3 TRBV5-1 few -
CASSFSRFYNEQFF TGTGCCAGCAGCTTTAGTAGATTCTACAATGAGCAGTTCTTC TRBJ2-1 TRBV7-9 few -
CASSLSPGADSPLHF TGTGCCAGCAGTTTATCCCCAGGGGCGGATTCACCCCTCCACTTT TRBJ1-6 TRBV28 - -
CAISDVRTGGNEQFF TGTGCCATCAGTGACGTTAGGACAGGGGGCAATGAGCAGTTCTTC TRBJ2-1 TRBV10-3 - TRBD1